The entry that follows covers one T cell receptor beta chain sequence. Antigen unknown. This record comes from a study of T cell clonotyping in hematopoietic cell transplantation. This CDR3 spans 16 amino acids. V was pared by 0 bases and J by 3 bases, with 5 bases of the junction left unmatched. Germline CDR1 reads SGHRS; CDR2 reads YFSETQ. Study observations and caveats: Broader posttransplant TCR repertoire diversity was predicted by graft donor and pretransplant recipient Inverse Simpson Index values. Recipient TCR diversity dropped after transplant; expanded clonotypes rose from day 30 to 180. At the given depth, recipient repertoires were over 95% de novo clonotypes. CD4 and CD8 repertoire contributions could not be separated without sorting.

TCRdb's copy holds only in-frame clones and misses some; the assay was immunoSEQ multiplex PCR. The table has 16,000 or so clones, less than 80% seen once; the top ten hold 8.5% to 9.5%. This clonotype was sampled from a woman aged 60 to 75 in good health. Some clones in this sample may be carry-over from other donors' samples. This chain connects TRBV5-1 to TRBJ1-2; 10 bases agree with TRBD1. Sequenced: peripheral blood mononuclear cells. CDR3 nucleotides: TGCGCCAGCAGCTTGGAAGGGACAGGGGTCGACTATGGCTACACCTTC. Translation gives CASSLEGTGVDYGYTF.